This paragraph reports one TCR beta chain. Which antigen it targets is not known. Nothing much larger sits one base from this clone, and base qualities are not available. In the germline V gene, CDR1 corresponds to SGHTA and CDR2 to FQGNSA. Including the terminal cysteine and phenylalanine, the CDR3 comprises 14 residues. Only the CDR3 DNA is retained, 42 bases long and in frame from the first base. V gives up 5 bases and J gives up 6 bases, and the segment between their germline ends measures 14 bases. For sequencing of the TCRbeta CDR3 region, genomic DNA was extracted from the sorted cells. The immunoSEQ Assay was used to sequence the TCRbeta CDR3 regions. TCRdb stores this immuneACCESS table with in-frame sequences only. Part of the clones is absent; in the studies checked, under half of the shortfall reflects unresolved V genes, and no reason is known for the rest. Present in this sample are about 70,000 clones, 88% of which were seen just once. The ten largest clones represent about 2.1% of the sample.

This sample is drawn from a study of OX40 agonist ivuxolimab in advanced cancers. For context, the study as a whole: The costimulatory receptor OX40 (CD134) was targeted by ivuxolimab, a fully human IgG2 agonistic monoclonal antibody. Intravenous ivuxolimab was administered to patients every 2 weeks at six dose levels: 0.01, 0.1, 0.3, 1.5, 3 and 10 mg/kg. Of the roughly 51 dose-escalation patients, hepatocellular carcinoma was present in roughly 19, melanoma in approximately 15, renal cell carcinoma in 9 and head and neck cancer in 9. A male proportion of 75% to 85% and a mean age of roughly 58 years, ranging from roughly 23 to 79, were recorded for the dose-escalation cohort. Prior anti-PD-1, anti-PD-L1 or anti-CTLA-4 therapy was permitted, and 40% of dose-escalation patients had received checkpoint inhibitors. Partial responses were achieved by three dose-escalation patients, of whom one had hepatocellular carcinoma and two had cutaneous melanoma. The purpose of peripheral TCRbeta sequencing was to test whether ivuxolimab changed TCR sequence diversity and led to clonal T-cell expansion. The paper describes the monotherapy dose-escalation part (N = 52 patients) of the phase I trial of ivuxolimab.

What the work shows at the level of the full study, not this receptor alone: Low levels of normalized T-cell clonal expansion were also seen in some patients who did not respond. In the 0.1-3.0 mg/kg groups, partial responders were among the patients with the lowest normalized peripheral clonal expansion, particularly in CD8+ T cells. Antigen specificity was not determined for the clonally expanded peripheral T cells. Clonal expansion of both CD4+ and CD8+ blood T cells was observed from baseline to week 6 at doses 0.1 to 3.0 mg/kg. After ivuxolimab, more expanded clones were found on average in CD8+ T cells than in CD4+ T cells.

The trial excluded patients who had a history of autoimmune disease or who were on systemic immunosuppression. Peripheral blood for TCR sequencing was collected from all dose cohorts at baseline, on cycle 4 day 1, and on cycle 7 day 1. Samples came from an open-label, multicenter, first-in-human phase I dose-escalation trial of ivuxolimab. The trial enrolled adults with locally advanced or metastatic head and neck squamous cell, hepatocellular, melanoma or renal cell carcinoma. CD4+ and CD8+ T cells were sorted separately from peripheral blood before TCR sequencing. This receptor was obtained from an adult with an advanced solid tumor such as melanoma, head and neck, liver or kidney cancer. Sequenced here: CD4+ or CD8+ T cells sorted from blood, sampled in a trial of the OX40 agonist ivuxolimab. The V gene is TRBV7-2 and the J gene is TRBJ1-5, with an unclear D gene assignment. CDR3 sequence: CASSPGPLFQPQHF. The DNA sequence is TGTGCCAGCAGCCCCGGGCCCCTTTTTCAGCCCCAGCATTTT. Extended through the reference TRBV7-2 and TRBJ1-5 proteins, this CDR3 yields the full variable domain: GAGVSQSPSNKVTEKGKDVELRCDPISGHTALYWYRQSLGQGLEFLIYFQGNSAPDKSGLPSDRFSAERTGGSVSTLTIQRTQQEDSAVYLCASSPGPLFQPQHFGDGTRLSIL.